This T cell receptor beta chain was sequenced in a study of tumor-infiltrating lymphocytes in primary liver carcinoma. Notes on the study in general: Less overlap was seen in tumor-adjacent and tumor-blood pairs than in tumor region pairs.

The ends were cut back, 4 bases at V and 0 bases at J, with 7 bases in the middle. From germline, CDR1 is GTSNPN and CDR2 SVGIG (reference sequence). The CDR3 has 13 amino acids. Production of TCR beta cDNA used approximately 0.55 ug total RNA together with a constant-region primer. Generation of the TCR beta libraries relied on three nested multiplex PCR rounds using slightly modified ARM-PCR. TRBV1-TRBV30 forward primers paired with a C-beta reverse primer drove the first two PCR rounds, around 9 cycles each. Using its own MiXCR run on the multiplex PCR reads, TCRdb lists one record per CDR3 protein. The data hold about 110,000 distinct CDR3 sequences, with 60% to 70% observed a single time. Concerning this clonotype itself: Its specificity is not known.

Co-extraction yielded RNA and DNA from around 20-30 mg of unsorted bulk tissue. Each tumor specimen held more than 75% viable tumor cells. The clonotype originates from a woman aged 55-70 years with primary liver carcinoma and hepatitis B virus infection. The J gene is TRBJ1-3, the V gene TRBV30; D unresolved. Material for sequencing was liver tumor tissue from sampling region 1. Described subset: tumor region T1, superior pole. CDR3 residues: CAWTRNSGNTIYF. In nucleotides, the CDR3 is TGTGCCTGGACACGGAACTCTGGAAACACCATATATTTT.